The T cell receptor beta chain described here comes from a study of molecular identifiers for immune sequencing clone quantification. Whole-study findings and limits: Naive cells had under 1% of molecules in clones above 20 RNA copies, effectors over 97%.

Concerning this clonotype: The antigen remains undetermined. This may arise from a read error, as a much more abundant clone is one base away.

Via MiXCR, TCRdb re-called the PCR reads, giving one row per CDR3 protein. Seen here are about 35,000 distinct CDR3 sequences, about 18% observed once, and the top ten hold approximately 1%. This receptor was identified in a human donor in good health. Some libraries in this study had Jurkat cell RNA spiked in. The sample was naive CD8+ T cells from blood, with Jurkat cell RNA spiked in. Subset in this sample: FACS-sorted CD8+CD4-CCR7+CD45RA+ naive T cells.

The CDR3 DNA reads as TGTGCCAGCAGTGACTCCCGGGACACCATATATTTT. Its protein product is CASSDSRDTIYF. The chain has TRBV6-2 or TRBV6-3 and TRBJ1-3; D gene uncertain. The CDR3 contains 12 residues. Germline V gives CDR1 MNHEY, CDR2 SVGEGT.